Listed here are 25 T cell receptor beta chains from one sample, sequenced in a study of beta chain features in type 1 diabetes. Study outcomes and limitations: All four CD4+ subsets of Type 1 diabetes patients contained TCRB CDR3s that were moderately but significantly shorter.

TCRB transcripts that were expressed got sequenced, as all of the isolated RNA had been reverse transcribed. Data came from immunoSEQ multiplex PCR; TCRdb stores just in-frame clones and leaves some out. The top ten hold roughly 0.54% of the sample, which has 400,000 or so clones, around 10% seen once. Antigens of these TCRs are unknown. The sample taken for sequencing was central memory CD4+ T cells from blood. Receptors were obtained from a man between 25 and 39 years old with type 1 diabetes.

This clone was counted a few times. The rearrangement uses TRBV5-6 and TRBJ2-3, with D uncertain. Trimming took 4 bases from V and 1 from J, leaving 7 bases between them. Germline V lookup: CDR1 SGHDT, CDR2 YYEEEE. This CDR3 has 13 amino acids. The CDR3 loop reads CASSPQGTDTQYF. The CDR3 region has the DNA TGTGCCAGCAGCCCCCAAGGCACAGATACGCAGTATTTT.

As DNA, the CDR3 is TGTGCCAGTAGTTCGTCCGGGACAGGGGGCGCCGGGGAGCTGTTTTTT. Amino acids: CASSSSGTGGAGELFF. The V and J genes are TRBV19 and TRBJ2-2, with 12 bases that match TRBD1. The J segment lost 6 bases and the V segment lost 5 bases, leaving 7 bases of the junction unmatched. Germline lookup yields CDR1 LNHDA and CDR2 SQIVND (reference sequence). The CDR3 extends over 16 amino acids.

The table lists this clone with a few counts. The chain combines TRBV4-1 with TRBJ1-2; 8 bases fit TRBD1. V was pared by 3 bases and J by 7 bases, with 19 bases of the junction left unmatched. In germline, CDR1 is MGHRA, CDR2 YSYEKL. The CDR3 runs 18 residues. CDR3 loop: CASSQGTNQNGQGSGYTF. The CDR3 DNA reads as TGCGCCAGCAGCCAGGGGACCAACCAAAATGGACAGGGCAGTGGCTACACCTTC.

CDR3 sequence (DNA): TGTGCCAGCAGCCTCCGGGCGACCTCTGGGGCCAACGTCCTGACTTTC. Encoded protein: CASSLRATSGANVLTF. The chain couples TRBV7-2 to TRBJ2-6, with no clear D. Germline V CDR1 and CDR2: SGHTA, FQGNSA. Trimming took off 5 bases at V and 0 bases at J, with 11 bases between the two ends. CDR3 length: 16 residues.

This clone came up a few times. The rearrangement joins TRBV27 to TRBJ2-7, with 10 bases lining up with TRBD1. The CDR3 has 16 residues. Germline assignment: CDR1 MNHEY and CDR2 SMNVEV (reference sequence). The junction had 11 bases not matched to a gene; V was cut back by 5 bases and J by 4 bases. The CDR3 is CASSLRRQGAQYEQYF. The DNA of the CDR3 is TGTGCCAGCAGTCTCCGGCGACAGGGGGCACAATACGAGCAGTACTTC.

This rearrangement joins TRBV5-1 to TRBJ1-4; D is possibly TRBD1 (6 bases). Trimming took 1 base from V and 3 from J, leaving 7 bases between them. The CDR3 has 14 amino acids. CDR1 is SGHRS and CDR2 is YFSETQ in the germline V gene. CDR3 in amino acids: CASSLSGANEKLFF. The CDR3, as DNA: TGCGCCAGCAGCTTGTCAGGGGCTAATGAAAAACTGTTTTTT.

The J gene is TRBJ2-7, the V gene TRBV4-2; a weak D match, TRBD2 (6 bases). The CDR3 loop spans 17 amino acids. Germline loops: CDR1 LGHNA, CDR2 YNFKEQ. V lost 0 bases to trimming and J lost 0 bases, with 15 bases between them. The CDR3 region has the DNA TGTGCCAGCAGCCAAGATTTGGGGACTTCTCCCTCCTACGAGCAGTACTTC. Amino acid sequence: CASSQDLGTSPSYEQYF.

This clone appeared many times. This sequence joins TRBV7-9 and TRBJ2-7, with D uncertain. CDR1 is SEHNR and CDR2 is FQNEAQ in the germline V gene (reference sequence). Trimming took 3 bases from V and 4 from J, leaving 4 bases between them. The CDR3 has 11 residues. CDR3 DNA: TGTGCCAGCAGCTTCATATACGAGCAGTACTTC. It is translated as CASSFIYEQYF.

Only a few counts were recorded for this clone. The rearrangement uses TRBV7-9 and TRBJ1-2, with a tentative D call TRBD1 (5 bases). V lost 1 base, J lost 7 bases, and 16 bases lay in between. The length of the CDR3 is 15 residues. CDR1 and CDR2 (germline): SEHNR, FQNEAQ (reference sequence). The CDR3 DNA follows: TGTGCCAGCAGCTTAGATCTCTACTTCGGGGGTGGCTACACCTTC. It yields the protein CASSLDLYFGGGYTF. Together with reference TRBV7-9 and TRBJ1-2, the CDR3 gives the full variable domain: DTGVSQNPRHKITKRGQNVTFRCDPISEHNRLYWYRQTLGQGPEFLTYFQNEAQLEKSRLLSDRFSAERPKGSFSTLEIQRTEQGDSAMYLCASSLDLYFGGGYTFGSGTRLTVV.

This clone was counted only a few times. J is TRBJ2-5 and V is TRBV27; 7 bases map to TRBD2. The J call is uncertain, as TRBJ2-7 better fits the DNA end. This CDR3 is 13 amino acids long. From germline, CDR1 is MNHEY and CDR2 SMNVEV (reference sequence). CDR3 protein: CASRLGSGYEQYF. The CDR3 DNA reads TGTGCCAGCAGGCTCGGTAGCGGGTACGAGCAGTACTTC.

The CDR3 is CASSRPLGHTEAFF. The DNA for the CDR3 is TGCGCCAGCAGCCGCCCTTTAGGCCACACTGAAGCTTTCTTT. The chain joins TRBV4-3 to TRBJ1-1; D gene uncertain. Germline values: CDR1 LGHNA, CDR2 YSLEER. The CDR3 has 14 amino acids. Trimming took off 4 bases at V and 3 bases at J, with 12 bases between the two ends.

The V call is TRBV19, the J call TRBJ2-3; 12 bases agree with TRBD2. This CDR3 has 16 amino acids. Trimming at V came to 6 bases and at J to 2 bases, leaving 6 bases not matched to a gene. Germline V lookup: CDR1 LNHDA, CDR2 SQIVND (reference sequence). The CDR3 protein is CASSLGLAGITDTQYF. In nucleotides, the CDR3 is TGTGCCAGTAGCCTCGGACTAGCGGGAATCACAGATACGCAGTATTTT.

This clone was observed a few times. The rearrangement links TRBV15 to TRBJ1-2; D call uncertain. The V end lost 0 bases, the J end lost 1 base, and 15 bases lay between the germline ends. CDR3 length equals 17 residues. The V gene's germline CDR1 is LNHNV and CDR2 YYDKDF (reference sequence). The CDR3, as DNA: TGTGCCACCAGCAGAGAGAATGACCAGGCTTATAACTATGGCTACACCTTC. It encodes CATSRENDQAYNYGYTF.

Turning to this clone: Other DNA sequences from this sample encode an identical CDR3 as well. The chain couples TRBV9 to TRBJ1-1, with 10 bases fitting TRBD1. The germline CDR1 and CDR2 sequences are SGDLS and YYNGEE. V lost 3 bases and J lost 5; bases outside the gene matches: 13. The CDR3 contains 17 residues. CDR3 nucleotides: TGTGCCAGCAGCGCCTCTTTCGGGGACAGGGGCTCAACTGAAGCTTTCTTT. It codes for CASSASFGDRGSTEAFF. The full variable domain, rest sourced from reference TRBV9 and TRBJ1-1, is DSGVTQTPKHLITATGQRVTLRCSPRSGDLSVYWYQQSLDQGLQFLIQYYNGEERAKGNILERFSAQQFPDLHSELNLSSLELGDSALYFCASSASFGDRGSTEAFFGQGTRLTVV.

This clone turned up a few times. The chain employs TRBV5-4 and TRBJ2-2; no clear D gene. The CDR3 contains 13 residues. V was pared by 6 bases and J by 0 bases, with 6 bases between. Germline CDR1 reads SGHNT; CDR2 reads YYREEE (reference sequence). The CDR3 coding sequence is TGTGCCAGCACCCAATCGAACACCGGGGAGCTGTTTTTT. Its protein is CASTQSNTGELFF.

This chain links TRBV5-4 with TRBJ1-2; 7 bases are a match to TRBD1. The junction had 6 bases not matched to a gene; V was cut back by 3 bases and J by 4 bases. CDR3 length equals 14 residues. CDR1 is SGHNT, CDR2 YYREEE, per germline (reference sequence). CDR3 protein: CASSSEQGFYGYTF. CDR3 sequence (DNA): TGTGCCAGCAGCTCCGAACAGGGGTTCTATGGCTACACCTTC.

This clone was detected many times. The chain joins TRBV28 to TRBJ2-1, with D perhaps matching TRBD2 (5 bases). The germline V gene encodes CDR1 MDHEN and CDR2 SYDVKM. With 6 bases removed from V and 6 bases from J, the gap between germline ends came to 21 bases. The CDR3 has 16 residues. The CDR3 loop is CASRRVRLRDGNEQFF. The DNA of the CDR3 is TGTGCCAGCAGGAGGGTCCGCCTTAGGGATGGCAATGAGCAGTTCTTC.

This clone was observed a few times. This chain connects TRBV7-2 to TRBJ2-5, with D uncertain. CDR1 and CDR2 (germline): SGHTA, FQGNSA. The V end lost 5 bases, the J end lost 0 bases, and 7 bases lay between the germline ends. This CDR3 has 13 amino acids. This CDR3 reads CASSQLNQETQYF. The DNA for the CDR3 is TGTGCCAGCAGCCAACTGAACCAAGAGACCCAGTACTTC.

This clone was detected only a few times. The chain employs TRBV4-2 and TRBJ2-1; 7 nucleotides align to TRBD2. The J segment lost 6 bases and the V segment lost 2 bases, leaving 13 bases of the junction unmatched. Germline CDR1 reads LGHNA; CDR2 reads YNFKEQ. The CDR3 loop spans 17 amino acids. The CDR3 spells CASSQFTSQRESNEQFF. CDR3 DNA sequence: TGTGCCAGCAGCCAATTTACGAGCCAGCGGGAAAGCAATGAGCAGTTCTTC.

The chain links TRBV5-5 to TRBJ2-1, with D possibly being TRBD1 (5 bases). The V gene lost 2 bases and the J gene lost 6 bases, with 9 bases spanning the gap. From germline, CDR1 is SGHKS and CDR2 YYEKEE (reference sequence). This CDR3 has 13 amino acids. The CDR3 reads CASSFQGSNEQFF. In DNA, the CDR3 is TGTGCCAGCAGCTTCCAGGGTTCCAATGAGCAGTTCTTC.

This clone has just a few counts. The chain joins TRBV5-1 to TRBJ2-1; the D gene is possibly TRBD1 (6 bases). The germline V and J ends were trimmed by 2 bases and 5 bases, with 14 bases remaining between them. The CDR3 contains 15 residues. From germline, CDR1 is SGHRS and CDR2 YFSETQ. The CDR3 DNA is TGCGCCAGCAGCTTAACGACAGGAGAAAACAATGAGCAGTTCTTC. This sequence encodes CASSLTTGENNEQFF.

This clone was detected only a few times. This chain links TRBV28 with TRBJ2-7; TRBD2 aligns across 14 bases. The germline gives CDR1 MDHEN, CDR2 SYDVKM. This CDR3 is 17 amino acids long. V lost 7 bases and J lost 4; bases outside the gene matches: 12. CDR3 sequence reads: CASISSRGTSGSYEQYF. The CDR3 nucleotides are TGTGCCAGCATCTCCTCCCGGGGGACTAGCGGGAGTTACGAGCAGTACTTC.

The rearrangement links TRBV7-9 to TRBJ1-2; 9 positions match TRBD1. The length of the CDR3 is 15 residues. V shed 5 bases, J shed 4 bases, and the junction held 8 bases outside the gene matches. Germline lookup yields CDR1 SEHNR and CDR2 FQNEAQ (reference sequence). CDR3 sequence (DNA): TGTGCCAGCAGCCCAAGCGGGGACAGGGCCTATGGCTACACCTTC. This encodes CASSPSGDRAYGYTF.

This clone was picked up many times. The chain uses TRBV4-2 and TRBJ1-2, with D unclear. CDR1 and CDR2 from the germline V gene are LGHNA and YNFKEQ. Deletions cut 8 bases from V and 2 bases from J, with 12 bases between. The CDR3 runs to 13 residues. CDR3 bases: TGTGCCAGCGGGGAGGAACGGAACTATGGCTACACCTTC. Protein sequence: CASGEERNYGYTF.

This clone was counted a few times. V and J are TRBV2 and TRBJ2-1, with D uncertain. V was trimmed by 6 bases and J by 8 bases, leaving 11 bases between them. CDR3 size: 12 residues. Germline V gives CDR1 SNHLY, CDR2 FYNNEI. The CDR3 nucleotides are TGTGCCAGCAGGGTCGGGTACGATGAGCAGTTCTTC. Its protein product is CASRVGYDEQFF.